This TCR beta chain came from a study of cytomegalovirus exposure and HLA in healthy donors. A word on this clone: Its antigen is not known.

General study points: According to an earlier analysis, most TCR beta V segments yielded productive rearrangements about 87% or about 30% of the time. Some highly shared sequence variants likely arose as a pipeline artifact. The study flagged about 150 TCR beta chains as cytomegalovirus-associated.

Trimming removed 0 bases at V and 2 bases at J, with 12 bases between. The germline V gene has CDR1 GTSNPN and CDR2 SVGIG (reference sequence). CDR3 size: 15 residues. PCR primers comprised 60 Vbeta and 13 Jbeta primers. TCRdb's copy holds only in-frame clones and misses some; the assay was immunoSEQ multiplex PCR. The profile shows 60,000 to 90,000 clones, approximately 82% of them singletons. Among the donors, all were healthy bone marrow donors. The specimen sequenced was PBMCs. This clonotype originated in a man between 65 and 85 years old in good health and CMV-seropositive. The V and J genes are TRBV30 and TRBJ2-3; TRBD1 is a possible D gene (5 bases). The CDR3 loop reads CAWSVRTGHTDTQYF. Here the CDR3 DNA reads TGTGCCTGGAGTGTAAGAACAGGACACACAGATACGCAGTATTTT.